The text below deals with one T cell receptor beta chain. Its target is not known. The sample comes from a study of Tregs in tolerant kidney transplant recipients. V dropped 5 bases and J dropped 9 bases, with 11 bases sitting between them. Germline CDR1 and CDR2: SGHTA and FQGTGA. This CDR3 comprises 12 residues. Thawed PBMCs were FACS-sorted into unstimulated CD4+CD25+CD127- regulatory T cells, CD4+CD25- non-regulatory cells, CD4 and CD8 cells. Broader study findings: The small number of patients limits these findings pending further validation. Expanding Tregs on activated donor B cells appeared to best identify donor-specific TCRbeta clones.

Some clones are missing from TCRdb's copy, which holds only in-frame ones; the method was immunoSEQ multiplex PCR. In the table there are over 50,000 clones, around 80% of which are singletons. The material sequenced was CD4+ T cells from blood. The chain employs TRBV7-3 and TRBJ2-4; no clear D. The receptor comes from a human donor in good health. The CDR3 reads CASSPDPPIQYF. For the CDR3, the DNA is TGTGCCAGCAGCCCGGACCCCCCCATTCAGTACTTC. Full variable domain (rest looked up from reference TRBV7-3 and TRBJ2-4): GAGVSQTPSNKVTEKGKYVELRCDPISGHTALYWYRQSLGQGPEFLIYFQGTGAADDSGLPNDRFFAVRPEGSVSTLKIQRTERGDSAVYLCASSPDPPIQYFGAGTRLSVL.